This T cell receptor (beta chain) was recovered during a study of T cells in Graves' hyperthyroidism and ophthalmopathy. V lost 5 bases to trimming and J lost 8 bases, with 18 bases between them. CDR3 length equals 14 residues. In germline, CDR1 is SEHNR, CDR2 FQNEAQ (reference sequence). General study findings and limits: Ophthalmopathy was separated from stable hyperthyroidism by a 13 V-J model. Most clonotypes that expanded in the thyroid above 0.001 also showed up in blood.

With regard to this clonotype: Antigen specificity is unknown.

Amplification of TCR beta CDR3 regions used RNA as the template. First-round RT-PCR with HTBI primers amplified the TCR CDR3 region. Each CDR3 protein is one row after TCRdb ran MiXCR on the multiplex PCR reads. The data show more than 500,000 distinct CDR3 sequences, 46% seen once. The chain couples TRBV7-9 to TRBJ1-2, with a weak D call TRBD1 (5 bases). The source of this sequence is an adult woman with Graves' disease, either hyperthyroidism or ophthalmopathy (not recorded which). The sample was peripheral blood or thyroid tissue (not recorded which). The CDR3, as DNA: TGTGCCAGCAGCCAAGACTGGGGGATGGGAGGCTACACCTTC. Amino acids: CASSQDWGMGGYTF.